This is a list of T cell receptor beta chains from one sample in a study of blood T cell repertoires in COVID-19. This table comes from immunoSEQ multiplex PCR, and its TCRdb copy is limited to in-frame clones, with some not included. The table records 200,000 to 300,000 clones, roughly nine tenths of them present only once. The sequenced sample was peripheral blood. These receptors originate from a man aged 60 to 75 who had recovered from COVID-19. CDR3s include the opening cysteine and the closing phenylalanine or tryptophan. The D gene is left open where the match is weak. Clone size, where shown, is once, few, many, or a class for clones that have expanded.

13 | TRBJ2-7 | TRBD1 | NA | TRBV7-9 | CASSLTGGNEQYF | TGTGCCAGCAGCTTGACAGGGGGCAACGAGCAGTACTTC
17 | TRBJ2-6 | NA | NA | TRBV11-2 | CASTIGRRIPGANVLTF | TGTGCCAGCACCATAGGGAGACGTATACCAGGGGCCAACGTCCTGACTTTC
18 | TRBJ2-5 | TRBD2 | once | TRBV2 | CASSEASLRTSYQETQYF | TGTGCCAGCAGTGAAGCAAGTCTCCGGACTAGCTACCAAGAGACCCAGTACTTC
13 | TRBJ2-5 | TRBD2 | NA | TRBV30 | CAWKSGGGETQYF | TGTGCCTGGAAGAGCGGGGGCGGGGAGACCCAGTACTTC
14 | TRBJ2-7 | TRBD1 | NA | TRBV5-5 | CASSLGQGGYEQYF | TGTGCCAGCAGCCTCGGACAGGGGGGGTACGAGCAGTACTTC
13 | TRBJ2-6 | NA | NA | TRBV4-1 | CASSRSGANVLTF | TGCGCCAGCAGTCGCTCTGGGGCCAACGTCCTGACTTTC
17 | TRBJ2-6 | TRBD2 | NA | TRBV5-6 | CASSLAVGAGVANVLTF | TGTGCCAGCAGCTTGGCGGTAGGGGCGGGAGTGGCCAACGTCCTGACTTTC
14 | TRBJ2-5 | TRBD2 | NA | TRBV6-5 | CASRKSSGGRTQYF | TGTGCCAGCAGGAAAAGTAGCGGGGGGAGGACCCAGTACTTC
14 | TRBJ1-1 | NA | few | TRBV7-2 | CASSLAGGYTEAFF | TGTGCCAGCAGCTTAGCCGGCGGGTACACTGAAGCTTTCTTT
13 | TRBJ2-5 | NA | NA | TRBV7-3 | CASSATGWETQYF | TGTGCCAGCAGCGCCACAGGGTGGGAGACCCAGTACTTC
15 | TRBJ2-7 | TRBD2 | NA | TRBV7-3 | CASSLSSGGTYEQYF | TGTGCCAGCAGCTTATCTAGCGGGGGGACCTACGAGCAGTACTTC
13 | TRBJ2-7 | NA | NA | TRBV19 | CASSILGRYEQYF | TGTGCCAGTAGTATTCTGGGGCGCTACGAGCAGTACTTC
17 | TRBJ2-7 | NA | few | TRBV21-1 | CASSKLLPGQGAYEQYF | TGTGCCAGCAGCAAACTTCTACCCGGACAGGGAGCCTACGAGCAGTACTTC
16 | TRBJ2-1 | TRBD2 | NA | TRBV4-1 | CASRPGLAGPGDEQFF | TGCGCCAGCAGACCGGGACTAGCGGGGCCGGGGGATGAGCAGTTCTTC
15 | TRBJ1-5 | TRBD1 | once | TRBV10-3 | CAISDTQGARQPQHF | TGTGCCATCAGTGATACGCAGGGGGCGCGTCAGCCCCAGCATTTT
17 | TRBJ2-5 | TRBD2 | NA | TRBV4-1 | CASSQDRTSGPQETQYF | TGCGCCAGCAGCCAAGATAGGACTAGCGGCCCCCAAGAGACCCAGTACTTC
15 | TRBJ2-3 | NA | NA | TRBV9 | CASSSSLTSTDTQYF | TGTGCCAGCAGCTCCAGCTTGACTAGCACAGATACGCAGTATTTT
13 | TRBJ1-2 | TRBD1 | NA | TRBV28 | CASSTTGYYGYTF | TGTGCCAGCAGTACGACAGGGTACTATGGCTACACCTTC
15 | TRBJ1-4 | TRBD1 | NA | TRBV25-1 | CASSEVRGRGEKLFF | TGTGCCAGCAGTGAAGTTAGGGGGCGCGGGGAAAAACTGTTTTTT
17 | TRBJ2-3 | TRBD1 | NA | TRBV19 | CASSWQGAGGGTDTQYF | TGTGCCAGTAGTTGGCAGGGGGCGGGCGGCGGCACAGATACGCAGTATTTT
19 | TRBJ2-5 | TRBD2 | NA | TRBV7-9 | CASSSRTSGDARYQETQYF | TGTGCCAGCAGCTCGAGGACTAGCGGGGACGCTCGGTACCAAGAGACCCAGTACTTC
13 | TRBJ2-1 | NA | once | TRBV11-2 | CASRDYNEGYEFF | TGTGCCAGCAGGGACTACAATGAAGGGTATGAGTTCTTC
17 | TRBJ1-2 | TRBD1 | NA | TRBV11-2 | CASSLATGDLHSYGYTF | TGTGCCAGCAGCTTAGCCACAGGGGACCTCCACAGCTATGGCTACACCTTC
14 | TRBJ2-1 | NA | NA | TRBV12-5 | CASGVGTPNNEQFF | TGTGCTAGTGGTGTCGGGACACCCAACAATGAGCAGTTCTTC
15 | TRBJ2-7 | TRBD1 | once | TRBV11-2 | CASSNIRGQGLEQYF | TGTGCCAGCAGCAACATTCGGGGACAGGGGCTCGAGCAGTACTTC
11 | TRBJ2-7 | NA | NA | TRBV7-6 | CASSLVLEQYF | TGTGCCAGCAGCTTAGTTCTCGAGCAGTACTTC
18 | TRBJ1-3 | TRBD1 | NA | TRBV9 | CASSINPTGGSSGNTIYF | TGTGCCAGCAGCATAAACCCGACAGGGGGATCCTCTGGAAACACCATATATTTT
17 | TRBJ2-1 | NA | NA | TRBV4-1 | CASSQSTWEDNDDEQFF | TGCGCCAGCAGCCAATCTACGTGGGAGGACAACGATGATGAGCAGTTCTTC
13 | TRBJ1-1 | NA | NA | TRBV11-3 | CASSAGSPTEAFF | TGTGCCAGCAGCGCAGGCTCGCCCACTGAAGCTTTCTTT